Described below is a single T cell receptor (beta chain) sequence and its context. The antigen is not known. CMV status came from CD4+ T cell IFNgamma after overnight CMV lysate stimulation of fresh PBMCs. The data belong to a study of naive and memory T cell subsets. Points from the study as a whole: Expression changes during T cell differentiation may affect RNA-based TCR counts. Clonotypes are single alpha or beta chains, not paired receptors. Naive and memory subsets had different power law exponents for TCR abundance. Naive repertoires, especially CD8, held a few larger clonotypes, possibly memory cells re-expressing CD45RA.

V was trimmed by 6 bases and J by 0 bases, leaving 8 bases between them. CDR3 length: 13 residues. Both TRBC1 and TRBC2 were covered by a beta constant-region primer of two equimolar oligonucleotides. The ligated cDNA underwent four PCR rounds using SP2 and nested alpha and beta constant-region primers. TCRdb ran MiXCR on the UMI-ligation and nested PCR reads and lists one entry per CDR3 protein. Counted here are roughly 97,000 distinct CDR3 sequences, 14% occurring once; the ten biggest clones make up 2.5% to 3%. V gene TRBV12-3 or TRBV12-4 combines with J gene TRBJ1-1; D perhaps matches TRBD1 (5 bases). This receptor was identified in a human donor in good health. Sequences were obtained from naive CD8+ T cells from blood. CDR3 in DNA: TGTGCCAGCAGGCAACAGGTGAACACTGAAGCTTTCTTT. Protein product: CASRQQVNTEAFF.